What follows are 19 T cell receptor beta chains derived from one specimen sequenced in a study of blood T cell repertoires in COVID-19. TCRdb's table, derived via immunoSEQ multiplex PCR, lists solely in-frame clones and lacks some. The data contain around 250,000 clones, about 85% of them singletons. Sequencing input: PBMCs or T cells enriched from blood (not recorded which). Every receptor here comes from a woman between 45 and 60 years old who had been exposed to COVID-19.

This clone turned up a few times. The chain carries TRBV7-2 and TRBJ1-5, with D possibly TRBD1 on 6 matching bases. CDR1 is SGHTA, CDR2 FQGNSA, per germline. The CDR3 sequence is 15 residues long. Trimming removed 3 bases at V and 0 bases at J, with 9 bases between. In DNA, the CDR3 is TGTGCCAGCAGCTTTGGACAGTATAGCAATCAGCCCCAGCATTTT. This sequence encodes CASSFGQYSNQPQHF.

J is TRBJ1-5 and V is TRBV6-5; D gene uncertain. The CDR3 runs to 13 residues. With 7 bases removed from V and 5 bases from J, the gap between germline ends came to 12 bases. CDR1 is MNHEY, CDR2 SVGAGI, per germline. The CDR3 reads CASTSTPDQPQHF. The CDR3 DNA is TGTGCCAGCACCTCAACCCCAGATCAGCCCCAGCATTTT.

This clone turned up a few times. The rearrangement uses TRBV6-1 and TRBJ1-1; D remains ambiguous. V gave up 1 base and J gave up 4 bases, with 13 bases separating them. The germline V gene has CDR1 MNHNS and CDR2 SASEGT. CDR3 length: 15 residues. The CDR3 region is CASSEGLEGATEAFF. The CDR3 DNA is TGTGCCAGCAGTGAAGGACTAGAGGGTGCCACTGAAGCTTTCTTT.

This chain uses TRBV27 with TRBJ1-1; 8 bases fit TRBD1. This CDR3 region has 16 residues. Germline loops: CDR1 MNHEY, CDR2 SMNVEV (reference sequence). V was pared by 0 bases and J by 5 bases, with 8 bases of the junction left unmatched. This chain's CDR3 is CASSLSGWQGATEAFF. CDR3 sequence (DNA): TGTGCCAGCAGTTTATCGGGTTGGCAGGGGGCGACTGAAGCTTTCTTT.

V and J are TRBV5-4 and TRBJ2-5; 9 bases align to TRBD1. With 4 bases clipped from V and 4 bases from J, the junction kept 14 bases outside the gene matches. The CDR3 consists of 17 residues. Germline V gene sequence: CDR1 SGHNT, CDR2 YYREEE (reference sequence). This CDR3 is CASSHDFGQGKRETQYF. Written as DNA, the CDR3 is TGTGCCAGCAGCCATGACTTCGGACAGGGGAAAAGAGAGACCCAGTACTTC.

The chain recombines TRBV20-1 with TRBJ2-5; D is unresolved. The CDR3 contains 11 residues. Germline loops: CDR1 DFQATT, CDR2 SNEGSKA (reference sequence). V dropped 1 base and J dropped 5 bases, with 5 bases sitting between them. This CDR3 reads CSARVRETQYF. The CDR3 DNA sequence: TGCAGTGCTAGAGTGAGGGAGACCCAGTACTTC.

The chain joins TRBV3-1 (or the pseudogene TRBV3-2) to TRBJ1-1, with D possibly being TRBD1 (5 bases). Trimming left V 2 bases short and J 1 base short, with 17 bases between. Germline CDR1 reads LGHDT; CDR2 reads YNNKEL (reference sequence). The CDR3 runs 17 residues. CDR3: CASSQSGSTVGNTEAFF. The CDR3 nucleotides read TGTGCCAGCAGCCAATCCGGGTCGACAGTTGGGAACACTGAAGCTTTCTTT.

As to this clone: The sample contains more than one DNA sequence encoding this CDR3. The chain combines TRBV11-2 with TRBJ2-5, with D possibly matching TRBD2 (6 bases). CDR1 is SGHAT and CDR2 is FQNNGV in the germline V gene. This CDR3 contains 13 residues. With 6 bases removed from V and 3 bases from J, the gap between germline ends came to 11 bases. CDR3 DNA sequence: TGTGCCAGCAGTTTGGGGGGAGAAGAGACCCAGTACTTC. Its protein is CASSLGGEETQYF.

The chain combines TRBV18 with TRBJ1-2; 7 nucleotides agree with TRBD1. This CDR3 spans 14 amino acids. The V and J ends lost 2 bases and 4 bases, in that order; junction bases with no gene match: 4. From germline, CDR1 is KGHSH and CDR2 LQKENI. CDR3 residues: CASSPFRGAYGYTF. The CDR3 DNA is TGTGCCAGCTCACCATTCAGGGGGGCCTATGGCTACACCTTC.

The chain uses TRBV5-6 and TRBJ1-1; D is ambiguous. There are 12 residues in the CDR3. V was trimmed by 3 bases and J by 8 bases, leaving 11 bases between them. Per germline, CDR1 SGHDT and CDR2 YYEEEE. CDR3 protein: CASSYFTREAFF. CDR3 DNA sequence: TGTGCCAGCAGCTACTTCACGCGAGAAGCTTTCTTT. Complete variable domain (other parts from reference TRBV5-6 and TRBJ1-1): DAGVTQSPTHLIKTRGQQVTLRCSPKSGHDTVSWYQQALGQGPQFIFQYYEEEERQRGNFPDRFSGHQFPNYSSELNVNALLLGDSALYLCASSYFTREAFFGQGTRLTVV.

The chain couples TRBV7-9 to TRBJ1-3; 11 positions agree with TRBD1. This CDR3 contains 16 residues. V was clipped by 3 bases and J by 4 bases; unmatched bases: 5. CDR1 is SEHNR and CDR2 is FQNEAQ in the germline V gene (reference sequence). The CDR3 sequence is CASSLWDRGSGNTIYF. In DNA form, the CDR3 reads TGTGCCAGCAGCTTGTGGGACAGGGGGTCAGGAAACACCATATATTTT.

CDR3 coding DNA: TGCAGTGCTCTCTCAGGGGCGAAACTGTTTTTT. It yields the protein CSALSGAKLFF. V is TRBV20-1 and J is TRBJ1-4, with D possibly TRBD1 on 6 matching bases. Germline V gene data show CDR1 as DFQATT and CDR2 as SNEGSKA (reference sequence). The CDR3 contains 11 residues. V was cut by 5 bases and J by 11 bases, with 12 bases left in between.

The J gene is TRBJ1-6, the V gene TRBV6-2 or TRBV6-3; D is ambiguous. Per germline, CDR1 MNHEY and CDR2 SVGEGT. CDR3 length: 16 residues. Deletions cut 0 bases from V and 10 bases from J, with 16 bases between. The CDR3 is CASSYSSRYPGSPLHF. The CDR3 DNA is TGTGCCAGCAGTTACTCGAGTCGGTATCCGGGATCACCCCTCCACTTT.

The chain recombines TRBV4-1 with TRBJ1-1, with 7 bases aligning to TRBD1. The germline gives CDR1 MGHRA, CDR2 YSYEKL. The CDR3 sequence is 13 residues long. Trimming cost V 3 bases and J 5 bases; bases outside gene matches: 3. CDR3 sequence: CASSQPRGTEAFF. CDR3 in DNA: TGCGCCAGCAGCCAGCCCAGGGGGACTGAAGCTTTCTTT.

In its sample, this clone was seen once. This sample also contains other DNA sequences that code for the same CDR3. V and J are TRBV11-2 and TRBJ1-6; D is undetermined. This CDR3 is 13 amino acids long. Germline assignment: CDR1 SGHAT and CDR2 FQNNGV. V was shortened by 0 bases and J by 10 bases, with 7 bases between the two germline ends. CDR3 in DNA: TGTGCCAGCAGCTTAGACCGTTTGTCACCCCTCCACTTT. This encodes CASSLDRLSPLHF.

CDR3 amino acids: CASSSRTSGTGELFF. The CDR3 DNA is TGTGCCAGCAGCTCCCGGACTTCCGGGACCGGGGAGCTGTTTTTT. This rearrangement joins TRBV5-5 to TRBJ2-2; D might be TRBD2 (5 bases). The V end was cut by 3 bases, the J end by 5 bases, with 14 bases between. The CDR3 consists of 15 residues. The germline V gene encodes CDR1 SGHKS and CDR2 YYEKEE (reference sequence).

The rearrangement uses TRBV7-2 and TRBJ1-1, with D maybe TRBD1 (6 bases). CDR1 and CDR2 (germline): SGHTA, FQGNSA. The CDR3 spans 14 residues. Trimming shortened V by 3 bases and J by 0 bases, and 8 bases separated the two germline ends. The CDR3: CASSFGQLNTEAFF. DNA for the CDR3: TGTGCCAGCAGCTTCGGACAGCTGAACACTGAAGCTTTCTTT.

The chain joins TRBV6-2 or TRBV6-3 to TRBJ2-5; the match to TRBD2 covers 8 bases. This CDR3 is 18 amino acids long. Germline V gives CDR1 MNHEY, CDR2 SVGEGT. V was clipped by 4 bases and J by 5 bases; unmatched bases: 18. The CDR3: CASSLPAGGTQGGETQYF. As DNA, the CDR3 is TGTGCCAGCAGTTTGCCGGCGGGGGGCACACAGGGAGGGGAGACCCAGTACTTC.

CDR3 residues: CASSQGTGWGYTF. The CDR3, as DNA: TGTGCCAGCAGCCAAGGGACAGGATGGGGCTACACCTTC. The J gene is TRBJ1-2, the V gene TRBV3-1 (or the pseudogene TRBV3-2), with 7 positions matching TRBD1. Looked up from germline, CDR1 is LGHDT and CDR2 is YNNKEL (reference sequence). The CDR3 spans 13 residues. Losses at the gene ends were 1 base for V and 8 bases for J; bases not matched to a gene: 4.